Following are 22 T cell receptor beta chains from one sample sequenced in a study of follicular helper T cells after annual influenza vaccination. Time point reported: 2015-2016 season, pre-vaccination. Repertoires were generated with immunoSEQ multiplex PCR, while TCRdb's copy carries only in-frame clones and drops some. The sample consists of about 6,000 clones, 82% of them appearing once. Sample: CXCR5- memory CD4+ T cells sorted from blood, taken on the day of influenza vaccination. The receptors shown here come from an adult who received the influenza vaccine.

The rearrangement links TRBV6-1 to TRBJ1-5; D possibly corresponds to TRBD1 (6 bases). With 7 bases removed from V and 4 bases from J, the gap between germline ends came to 14 bases. The CDR3 loop spans 14 amino acids. Germline V gene data show CDR1 as MNHNS and CDR2 as SASEGT. The CDR3 nucleotides are TGTGCCAGCAAATTGGGTGGGACAAATCAGCCCCAGCATTTT. Translated, it gives CASKLGGTNQPQHF.

The chain is built from TRBV11-3 and TRBJ2-5; TRBD2 matches at 7 bases. V gave up 4 bases and J gave up 4 bases; unmatched junction bases: 0. Per germline, CDR1 SGHNT and CDR2 YENEEA. There are 12 residues in the CDR3. The CDR3 DNA is TGTGCCAGCAGCTCGGGGGGAGAGACCCAGTACTTC. Residues: CASSSGGETQYF.

This clone came up a few times. The genes are TRBV5-1 and TRBJ2-2, with no clear D. Trimming left V 0 bases short and J 5 bases short, with 8 bases between. In germline, CDR1 is SGHRS, CDR2 YFSETQ. The CDR3 is 14 residues long. The CDR3 here is CASSLGAATGELFF. The CDR3 nucleotides read TGCGCCAGCAGCTTGGGGGCTGCTACCGGGGAGCTGTTTTTT.

For the CDR3, the DNA is TGTGCCAGCAGCGGGGGAAGGGACGAGCAGTACTTC. Translating it yields CASSGGRDEQYF. The chain is built from TRBV28 and TRBJ2-7; D is perhaps TRBD2 (6 bases). With 6 bases removed from V and 5 bases from J, the gap between germline ends came to 11 bases. The germline V gene has CDR1 MDHEN and CDR2 SYDVKM. This CDR3 is 12 amino acids long.

The chain combines TRBV20-1 with TRBJ1-2, with D perhaps matching TRBD1 (5 bases). V was shortened by 0 bases and J by 8 bases, with 7 bases between the two germline ends. The V gene's germline CDR1 is DFQATT and CDR2 SNEGSKA (reference sequence). The CDR3 totals 11 residues. The CDR3 DNA sequence: TGCAGTGCTAGAGACGGGGGGGGCTACACCTTC. The encoded protein is CSARDGGGYTF.

The V call is TRBV7-2, the J call TRBJ1-1; no definite D call. CDR3 length equals 15 residues. V was shortened by 4 bases and J by 4 bases, with 16 bases between the two germline ends. The germline CDR1 and CDR2 sequences are SGHTA and FQGNSA. CDR3 region: CASSWRLGEVTEAFF. The CDR3 DNA sequence: TGTGCCAGCAGCTGGAGACTCGGGGAAGTCACTGAAGCTTTCTTT.

This clone was observed a single time. This sequence joins TRBV6-6 and TRBJ2-1; D call uncertain. Germline V gives CDR1 MNHNY, CDR2 SVGAGI (reference sequence). V lost 0 bases to trimming and J lost 3 bases, with 6 bases between them. This CDR3 spans 14 amino acids. Here the CDR3 DNA reads TGTGCCAGCAGTTACTCCTCGAACTACAATGAGCAGTTCTTC. Residues: CASSYSSNYNEQFF.

This sequence joins TRBV20-1 and TRBJ2-5; possible D gene TRBD2, 5 bases. The length of the CDR3 is 11 residues. Germline V CDR1 and CDR2: DFQATT, SNEGSKA (reference sequence). V was cut by 6 bases and J by 5 bases, with 10 bases left in between. The CDR3 nucleotides read TGCAGTGCCCGGTGGGAGGAGACCCAGTACTTC. Translated: CSARWEETQYF.

The rearrangement joins TRBV5-4 to TRBJ2-3; TRBD1 is a possible D gene (6 bases). Germline CDR1 is SGHNT and CDR2 is YYREEE (reference sequence). The CDR3 is 14 amino acids. The V end was cut by 4 bases, the J end by 6 bases, with 15 bases between. CDR3 coding DNA: TGTGCCAGCAGCCGGACCACAGGGTTGGATACGCAGTATTTT. This sequence encodes CASSRTTGLDTQYF. The whole variable domain, filled in from reference TRBV5-4 and TRBJ2-3, reads ETGVTQSPTHLIKTRGQQVTLRCSSQSGHNTVSWYQQALGQGPQFIFQYYREEENGRGNFPPRFSGLQFPNYSSELNVNALELDDSALYLCASSRTTGLDTQYFGPGTRLTVL.

This clone was recorded a few times. This chain uses TRBV6-1 with TRBJ2-7, with TRBD1 identical over 8 bases. The length of the CDR3 is 15 residues. V was clipped by 6 bases and J by 0 bases; unmatched bases: 7. Germline values: CDR1 MNHNS, CDR2 SASEGT. The CDR3: CASRWGQVGSYEQYF. The CDR3 bases are TGTGCCAGCAGATGGGGACAGGTGGGCTCCTACGAGCAGTACTTC.

J is TRBJ1-3 and V is TRBV7-9; D unclear. Germline lookup yields CDR1 SEHNR and CDR2 FQNEAQ (reference sequence). V gave up 1 base and J gave up 4 bases, with 2 bases separating them. The length of the CDR3 is 12 residues. The CDR3 coding sequence is TGTGCCAGCAGCTTAGACGGAAACACCATATATTTT. Translation gives CASSLDGNTIYF.

The chain recombines TRBV19 with TRBJ2-1; 10 bases align to TRBD2. Germline CDR1 LNHDA, CDR2 SQIVND (reference sequence). With 3 bases clipped from V and 4 bases from J, the junction kept 18 bases outside the gene matches. The length of the CDR3 is 20 residues. CDR3 DNA: TGTGCCAGTAGTATGGGACCCTCCCCCGTAGCGGGGGGACTATACAATGAGCAGTTCTTC. It specifies CASSMGPSPVAGGLYNEQFF.

The gene calls are TRBV21-1 and TRBJ1-5. TRBV21-1 corresponds to a pseudogene. This CDR3 spans 15 amino acids. Here the CDR3 reads CASSKVLRENQPQHF. CDR3 in DNA: TGTGCCAGCAGCAAAGTGTTAAGGGAAAATCAGCCCCAGCATTTT.

This chain uses TRBV5-1 with TRBJ1-2; D is uncertain. Trimming took off 7 bases at V and 2 bases at J, with 24 bases between the two ends. The CDR3 is 17 amino acids. From germline, CDR1 is SGHRS and CDR2 YFSETQ. CDR3 loop: CASGLPKGPWENYGYTF. CDR3 bases: TGCGCCAGCGGCCTTCCTAAAGGGCCTTGGGAAAACTATGGCTACACCTTC. Looking up the rest from reference TRBV5-1 and TRBJ1-2 gives the full variable domain: KAGVTQTPRYLIKTRGQQVTLSCSPISGHRSVSWYQQTPGQGLQFLFEYFSETQRNKGNFPGRFSGRQFSNSRSEMNVSTLELGDSALYLCASGLPKGPWENYGYTFGSGTRLTVV.

The genes are TRBV7-6 and TRBJ2-7; tentatively, D is TRBD1 (6 bases). The CDR3 length is 14 residues. Looked up from germline, CDR1 is SGHVS and CDR2 is FNYEAQ. Trimming took 5 bases from V and 1 from J, leaving 12 bases between them. The CDR3 region is CASSPMTGSYEQYF. In DNA form, the CDR3 reads TGTGCCAGCAGCCCCATGACAGGTTCCTACGAGCAGTACTTC.

This clone was seen only a few times. The genes are TRBV7-9 and TRBJ2-7, with TRBD2 matching 9 bases. CDR1 SEHNR and CDR2 FQNEAQ come from the germline V gene (reference sequence). This CDR3 has 14 residues. J gave up 0 bases and V 7 bases, and 4 bases lay outside the gene matches. CDR3 residues: CASIVAGASYEQYF. The CDR3 region has the DNA TGTGCCAGCATTGTAGCGGGAGCCTCCTACGAGCAGTACTTC. Full variable domain (outside the CDR3, taken from reference TRBV7-9 and TRBJ2-7): DTGVSQNPRHKITKRGQNVTFRCDPISEHNRLYWYRQTLGQGPEFLTYFQNEAQLEKSRLLSDRFSAERPKGSFSTLEIQRTEQGDSAMYLCASIVAGASYEQYFGPGTRLTVT.

This CDR3 reads CASSIRTGMNEQFF. The DNA for the CDR3 is TGTGCCAGTAGTATAAGGACAGGGATGAATGAGCAGTTCTTC. The chain joins TRBV19 to TRBJ2-1, with 8 nucleotides matching TRBD1. V lost 2 bases to trimming and J lost 7 bases; unmatched junction nucleotides: 4. The length of the CDR3 is 14 residues. CDR1 is LNHDA, CDR2 SQIVND, per germline (reference sequence). Full variable domain (outside the CDR3, taken from reference TRBV19 and TRBJ2-1): DGGITQSPKYLFRKEGQNVTLSCEQNLNHDAMYWYRQDPGQGLRLIYYSQIVNDFQKGDIAEGYSVSREKKESFPLTVTSAQKNPTAFYLCASSIRTGMNEQFFGPGTRLTVL.

V usage is TRBV28 and J usage is TRBJ2-2; D may be TRBD1 (7 bases). The germline V gene has CDR1 MDHEN and CDR2 SYDVKM. Deletions cut 5 bases from V and 5 bases from J, with 15 bases between. The CDR3 totals 15 residues. Here the CDR3 reads CASSVQGRRTGELFF. In nucleotides, the CDR3 is TGTGCCAGCAGTGTACAGGGGAGGCGGACCGGGGAGCTGTTTTTT. The complete variable domain, with remaining parts taken from reference TRBV28 and TRBJ2-2, reads DVKVTQSSRYLVKRTGEKVFLECVQDMDHENMFWYRQDPGLGLRLIYFSYDVKMKEKGDIPEGYSVSREKKERFSLILESASTNQTSMYLCASSVQGRRTGELFFGEGSRLTVL.

This clone was counted between two and nine times. The rearrangement joins TRBV2 to TRBJ2-7; 7 positions agree with TRBD1. The CDR3 spans 15 residues. Germline CDR1 SNHLY, CDR2 FYNNEI. J lost 6 bases, V lost 4 bases, and 12 bases had no gene match. CDR3 in amino acids: CASSGRQGVFSEQYF. CDR3 DNA: TGTGCCAGCAGTGGACGACAGGGAGTTTTTAGCGAGCAGTACTTC.

This chain joins TRBV6-1 and TRBJ2-7, with TRBD1 matching over 9 bases. Trimming cost V 6 bases and J 3 bases; bases outside gene matches: 9. Germline V gene sequence: CDR1 MNHNS, CDR2 SASEGT. The CDR3 is 15 residues long. This CDR3 is CASRELDRGSYEQYF. The CDR3 nucleotides are TGTGCCAGCAGGGAATTGGACAGGGGAAGCTACGAGCAGTACTTC.

The gene calls are TRBV30 and TRBJ2-5, with 9 nucleotides matching TRBD2. The CDR3 runs 11 residues. V was pared by 7 bases and J by 5 bases, with 2 bases of the junction left unmatched. Germline values: CDR1 GTSNPN, CDR2 SVGIG (reference sequence). The CDR3: CALAGVETQYF. CDR3 coding DNA: TGTGCCTTAGCGGGAGTGGAGACCCAGTACTTC. The full variable domain, in which reference TRBV30 and TRBJ2-5 provide the parts outside the CDR3, is SQTIHQWPATLVQPVGSPLSLECTVEGTSNPNLYWYRQAAGRGLQLLFYSVGIGQISSEVPQNLSASRPQDRQFILSSKKLLLSDSGFYLCALAGVETQYFGPGTRLLVL.

V gene TRBV4-1 combines with J gene TRBJ2-1; TRBD2 matches at 10 bases. V was clipped by 6 bases and J by 0 bases; unmatched bases: 2. Germline-derived CDR1 and CDR2 are MGHRA and YSYEKL. The CDR3 has 15 amino acids. The CDR3 protein is CASRLAGSSYNEQFF. The DNA for the CDR3 is TGCGCCAGCAGACTAGCGGGGAGCTCCTACAATGAGCAGTTCTTC.